A single sample gave rise to the 9 T cell receptor beta chains below, sequenced in a study of T cells of healthy individuals. TCRdb processed the 5' RACE reads anew with MiXCR; each CDR3 protein has one entry. The top ten clones hold more than 15% of a sample with 40,000 to 60,000 distinct CDR3 sequences, about 15% of them seen once. These receptors were taken from a human donor in good health.

This clonotype was seen a few times. The chain links TRBV29-1 to TRBJ1-2; D perhaps matches TRBD1 (5 bases). This CDR3 spans 12 amino acids. The V and J ends lost 6 bases and 8 bases respectively, with 16 bases between them. CDR1 SQVTM and CDR2 ANQGSEA come from the germline V gene. CDR3 region: CSVTPREEGYTF. The DNA of the CDR3 is TGCAGCGTGACCCCCAGGGAGGAGGGCTACACCTTC.

This clonotype has ten or more counts. The rearrangement links TRBV27 to TRBJ2-1; D is possibly TRBD2 (5 bases). Germline V lookup: CDR1 MNHEY, CDR2 SMNVEV (reference sequence). This CDR3 has 12 residues. V gave up 5 bases and J gave up 5 bases, with 7 bases separating them. CDR3 in amino acids: CASSGLNNEQFF. The DNA for the CDR3 is TGTGCCAGCAGTGGACTGAACAATGAGCAGTTCTTC.

The rearrangement links TRBV10-3 to TRBJ1-4; TRBD1 agrees at 11 bases. The CDR3 length is 14 residues. V lost 2 bases, J lost 8 bases, and 1 base stayed unmatched. Germline lookup yields CDR1 ENHRY and CDR2 SYGVKD. The DNA for the CDR3 is TGTGCCATCAGTGAGGGACAGGGGGCGGAAAAACTGTTTTTT. Its translation: CAISEGQGAEKLFF.

There are many counts of this clonotype. One junction end disagrees with the germline gene, perhaps due to a read error. The chain couples TRBV19 to TRBJ2-7; TRBD2 matches 8 bases. Germline V gene lookup returns CDR1 LNHDA and CDR2 SQIVND (reference sequence). This CDR3 spans 14 amino acids. CDR3 sequence: CASSTTGGAGARLF. The CDR3 nucleotides read TGTGCCAGTAGTACCACCGGGGGAGCGGGGGCCCGACTCTTC.

This clonotype was observed at least ten times. This chain uses TRBV24-1 with TRBJ2-3; 8 nucleotides match TRBD1. Looked up from germline, CDR1 is KGHDR and CDR2 is SFDVKD. V lost 5 bases, J lost 6 bases, and 9 bases stayed unmatched. The CDR3 spans 15 residues. In DNA form, the CDR3 reads TGTGCCACCAGTGTCCTTACAGGGGGTGTTGATACGCAGTATTTT. Its translation: CATSVLTGGVDTQYF.

This sequence joins TRBV4-1 and TRBJ2-1, with TRBD2 matching over 9 bases. The CDR3 sequence is 16 residues long. The V segment lost 2 bases and the J segment 0 bases; nucleotides outside the gene matches: 2. From germline, CDR1 is MGHRA and CDR2 YSYEKL. The CDR3: CASSQPGLASYNEQFF. For the CDR3, the DNA is TGCGCCAGCAGCCAACCGGGACTAGCCTCCTACAATGAGCAGTTCTTC.

The gene calls are TRBV18 and TRBJ2-5, with D possibly called TRBD1 or TRBD2 (5 bases each). CDR1 is KGHSH, CDR2 LQKENI, per germline. There are 13 residues in the CDR3. V was shortened by 3 bases and J by 5 bases, with 10 bases between the two germline ends. The CDR3 DNA reads TGTGCCAGCTCACCTAATGAGGGGGAGACCCAGTACTTC. Protein product: CASSPNEGETQYF.

This clonotype was counted a few times. The V call is TRBV6-2 or TRBV6-3, the J call TRBJ2-7; D perhaps matches TRBD2 (5 bases). Germline CDR1 MNHEY, CDR2 SVGEGT. The CDR3 spans 15 residues. Trimming stripped 4 bases from V and 2 bases from J, with 15 bases between. The CDR3 is CASSSFASGPYEQYF. The CDR3 DNA sequence: TGTGCCAGCAGTTCATTCGCCAGCGGCCCCTACGAGCAGTACTTC.

This clonotype was detected many times. The chain is built from TRBV12-3 or TRBV12-4 and TRBJ2-1; D possibly corresponds to TRBD2 (5 bases). V lost 6 bases and J lost 4, with 16 bases in between. The CDR3 contains 15 residues. CDR3 nucleotides: TGTGCCAGCAGAAAAACCCGGACGGGATACAATGAGCAGTTCTTC. This sequence encodes CASRKTRTGYNEQFF.